The T cell receptor (beta chain) described here comes from a study of blood T cell repertoires in COVID-19. Study-wide context: PBMCs, B-cell-depleted T cells, or T cells provided the cDNA or gDNA that made up the material.

The germline V gene has CDR1 GTSNPN and CDR2 SVGIG (reference sequence). The CDR3 is 12 residues long. V lost 8 bases and J lost 6, with 14 bases in between. Original processing notes: Reference gene primer amplification yielded estimated nucleated cell counts. Assay: immunoSEQ multiplex PCR; the TCRdb copy retains only in-frame clones and omits some. V and J calls and clone size follow that table, whereas D and trimming were derived from the DNA. The table has 110,000 or so clones, over 80% seen once. Source material: peripheral blood. This TCR was recovered from a woman aged 50 to 65 with acute or convalescent COVID-19. The rearrangement joins TRBV30 to TRBJ2-1, with TRBD2 as a possible D gene (5 bases). CDR3 nucleotides: TGTGCCATCTTTCTCGAGGGCAATGAGCAGTTCTTC. It encodes CAIFLEGNEQFF. The whole variable domain, remainder taken from reference TRBV30 and TRBJ2-1, is SQTIHQWPATLVQPVGSPLSLECTVEGTSNPNLYWYRQAAGRGLQLLFYSVGIGQISSEVPQNLSASRPQDRQFILSSKKLLLSDSGFYLCAIFLEGNEQFFGPGTRLTVL.